These 29 T cell receptor beta chains share one sample of origin, sequenced in a study of blood T cell repertoires in COVID-19. Sequenced by immunoSEQ multiplex PCR; TCRdb stores in-frame clones only, minus some. The repertoire has 65,000 to 90,000 clones, 65% to 85% of them found once; the top ten carry around 27%. The sample taken for sequencing was peripheral blood. All receptors derive from a human donor in a cohort sampled during active COVID-19.

The CDR3 sequence is CASRAGTGGLGGYEQYF. In nucleotides, the CDR3 is TGTGCCAGCAGGGCCGGGACAGGGGGCTTAGGTGGCTACGAGCAGTACTTC. The chain employs TRBV2 and TRBJ2-7; 12 positions match TRBD1. Germline values: CDR1 SNHLY, CDR2 FYNNEI. The V and J ends lost 6 bases and 3 bases, in that order; junction bases with no gene match: 12. CDR3 length equals 17 residues. Together with reference TRBV2 and TRBJ2-7, the CDR3 gives the full variable domain: EPEVTQTPSHQVTQMGQEVILRCVPISNHLYFYWYRQILGQKVEFLVSFYNNEISEKSEIFDDQFSVERPDGSNFTLKIRSTKLEDSAMYFCASRAGTGGLGGYEQYFGPGTRLTVT.

This chain uses TRBV27 with TRBJ2-3; 8 nucleotides agree with TRBD1. Germline CDR1 MNHEY, CDR2 SMNVEV (reference sequence). The CDR3 runs 12 residues. The ends lost 4 bases at V and 9 bases at J; junction bases unmatched: 3. The CDR3 is CASSSTGETQYF. The DNA for the CDR3 is TGTGCCAGCAGTTCGACAGGGGAAACGCAGTATTTT.

The chain has TRBV12-3 or TRBV12-4 and TRBJ1-1; D unresolved. CDR3 length equals 12 residues. Trimming pared 2 bases from V and 4 bases from J, leaving 5 bases between. CDR3 nucleotide sequence: TGTGCCAGCAGTTTAATATTCACTGAAGCTTTCTTT. It is translated as CASSLIFTEAFF.

This chain joins TRBV7-9 and TRBJ2-7, with 11 bases aligning to TRBD1. Germline-derived CDR1 and CDR2 are SEHNR and FQNEAQ (reference sequence). V shed 5 bases and J 9 bases; nucleotides not matched to a gene: 6. The CDR3 runs to 13 residues. CDR3: CASSPGQGARQYF. CDR3 bases: TGTGCCAGCAGCCCAGGACAGGGGGCGAGGCAGTACTTC.

The chain couples TRBV9 to TRBJ2-7, with D possibly matching TRBD1 (6 bases). V dropped 3 bases and J dropped 1 base, with 14 bases sitting between them. This CDR3 has 15 amino acids. Germline CDR1 SGDLS, CDR2 YYNGEE. CDR3 residues: CASSAGASVSYEQYF. In DNA, the CDR3 is TGTGCCAGCAGCGCAGGGGCGTCGGTGTCCTACGAGCAGTACTTC.

The count of this clone is one. The chain has TRBV7-9 and TRBJ1-6; D ambiguous. CDR3 length: 13 residues. Germline V lookup: CDR1 SEHNR, CDR2 FQNEAQ (reference sequence). V shed 4 bases and J shed 7 bases, with 8 bases lying between them. CDR3 amino acids: CASSSYENSPLHF. The CDR3 nucleotides read TGTGCCAGCAGCTCGTATGAGAATTCACCCCTCCACTTT.

The CDR3 DNA follows: TGCGCCAGCAGCCGGGTGGCAGGGGCTACTAATGAGCAGTTCTTC. Protein: CASSRVAGATNEQFF. The rearrangement uses TRBV4-1 and TRBJ2-1; a possible D gene is TRBD1 (6 bases). Trimming pared 4 bases from V and 7 bases from J, leaving 17 bases between. Germline CDR1 is MGHRA and CDR2 is YSYEKL. The CDR3 loop spans 15 amino acids.

This chain uses TRBV7-8 with TRBJ2-3, with TRBD1 as a possible D gene (5 bases). Looked up from germline, CDR1 is SGHVS and CDR2 is FQNEAQ. V gave up 1 base and J gave up 1 base, with 9 bases separating them. The length of the CDR3 is 15 residues. CDR3 coding DNA: TGTGCCAGCAGCTTAGACGAAGGGGGCACAGATACGCAGTATTTT. Translated, it gives CASSLDEGGTDTQYF.

This chain uses TRBV23-1 with TRBJ2-5, with TRBD2 matching over 8 bases. TRBV23-1 is given ORF status, its function remaining uncertain. This CDR3 has 19 residues. Trimming took 0 bases from V and 5 from J; bases not matched to a gene: 17. The CDR3 is CASSQSPNAPGLVPETQYF. CDR3 nucleotide sequence: TGCGCCAGCAGTCAATCCCCAAATGCGCCGGGACTAGTTCCTGAGACCCAGTACTTC.

V gene TRBV2 combines with J gene TRBJ1-5, with 10 bases lining up with TRBD1. Unmatched junction bases numbered 6, after V lost 8 bases and J lost 5 bases. CDR3 length equals 14 residues. Per germline, CDR1 SNHLY and CDR2 FYNNEI. Here the CDR3 reads CASGGQGSDQPQHF. The CDR3 region has the DNA TGTGCCAGCGGGGGACAGGGGTCGGATCAGCCCCAGCATTTT.

V is TRBV6-5 and J is TRBJ2-7, with a possible D match to TRBD1 (5 bases). The CDR3 runs to 13 residues. Trimming took off 9 bases at V and 2 bases at J, with 14 bases between the two ends. Germline V gives CDR1 MNHEY, CDR2 SVGAGI. The CDR3 loop is CASSRQNTYEQYF. The CDR3 nucleotides are TGTGCCAGTTCCAGACAGAACACCTACGAGCAGTACTTC.

The table lists this clone with a few counts. This sequence joins TRBV28 and TRBJ1-2, with D uncertain. V gave up 5 bases and J gave up 2 bases, with 9 bases separating them. The CDR3 spans 13 residues. Looked up from germline, CDR1 is MDHEN and CDR2 is SYDVKM. The CDR3 spells CASSSGLNYGYTF. CDR3 in DNA: TGTGCCAGCAGTAGCGGTTTGAACTATGGCTACACCTTC.

Only a few counts were recorded for this clone. The gene calls are TRBV7-9 and TRBJ1-6, with TRBD1 matching over 7 bases. The CDR3 runs 14 residues. The junction had 4 bases not matched to a gene; V was cut back by 4 bases and J by 7 bases. Germline V gene data show CDR1 as SEHNR and CDR2 as FQNEAQ (reference sequence). DNA of the CDR3: TGTGCCAGCAGCTCCACAGGGGTCAATTCACCCCTCCACTTT. It yields the protein CASSSTGVNSPLHF. Full variable domain (missing parts from reference TRBV7-9 and TRBJ1-6): DTGVSQNPRHKITKRGQNVTFRCDPISEHNRLYWYRQTLGQGPEFLTYFQNEAQLEKSRLLSDRFSAERPKGSFSTLEIQRTEQGDSAMYLCASSSTGVNSPLHFGNGTRLTVT.

The V gene is TRBV12-3 or TRBV12-4, the J gene TRBJ1-1; unclear D gene. V was trimmed by 5 bases and J by 0 bases, leaving 4 bases between them. This CDR3 comprises 12 residues. The CDR3 here is CASSPLNTEAFF. In nucleotides, the CDR3 is TGTGCCAGCAGTCCTTTGAACACTGAAGCTTTCTTT.

The chain employs TRBV7-3 and TRBJ2-3; D unclear. This CDR3 has 13 residues. Per the germline V gene, CDR1 is SGHTA and CDR2 is FQGTGA. V lost 0 bases and J lost 6, with 7 bases in between. The CDR3 bases are TGTGCCAGCAGCTTAACTAGGCGGGATACGCAGTATTTT. This gives the protein CASSLTRRDTQYF.

The chain combines TRBV7-9 with TRBJ2-7, with 9 bases identical to TRBD1. V was clipped by 5 bases and J by 3 bases; unmatched bases: 11. Germline CDR1 reads SEHNR; CDR2 reads FQNEAQ (reference sequence). The CDR3 loop spans 16 amino acids. The DNA of the CDR3 is TGTGCCAGCAGCATGACCTTCCGGGACAGGGTCTACGAGCAGTACTTC. Encoded protein: CASSMTFRDRVYEQYF.

V gene TRBV6-6 combines with J gene TRBJ1-3, with unresolved D. V was clipped by 7 bases and J by 0 bases, with 13 bases between them. This CDR3 region has 15 residues. The germline gives CDR1 MNHNY, CDR2 SVGAGI (reference sequence). The CDR3 loop reads CASTPQSGSGNTIYF. CDR3 nucleotides: TGTGCCAGCACGCCTCAGTCGGGCTCTGGAAACACCATATATTTT.

The CDR3 nucleotides are TGTGCCAGCAGCGGCAAGGGGGACAGGAACACTGAAGCTTTCTTT. This translates into CASSGKGDRNTEAFF. V gene TRBV7-3 combines with J gene TRBJ1-1; 7 bases agree with TRBD1. Germline V gene data show CDR1 as SGHTA and CDR2 as FQGTGA. The CDR3 spans 15 residues. The V gene end was trimmed by 5 bases and the J gene end by 1 base; junction bases not matched to a gene: 7.

The rearrangement joins TRBV6-5 to TRBJ2-7; D is possibly TRBD1 (5 bases). Per the germline V gene, CDR1 is MNHEY and CDR2 is SVGAGI. The CDR3 runs 13 residues. The V end was cut by 6 bases, the J end by 1 base, with 10 bases between. The CDR3 region has the DNA TGTGCCAGCAGCAGGGAAGCGTCCTACGAGCAGTACTTC. This codes for CASSREASYEQYF.

The genes are TRBV19 and TRBJ2-5; 9 bases map to TRBD1. The CDR3 runs to 15 residues. The germline V gene encodes CDR1 LNHDA and CDR2 SQIVND (reference sequence). The ends lost 5 bases at V and 5 bases at J; junction bases unmatched: 9. The DNA for the CDR3 is TGTGCCAGTAGTGGGGGGACAGGGAGAGGGGAGACCCAGTACTTC. Its protein product is CASSGGTGRGETQYF.

The CDR3 loop reads CASRAGYSNQPQHF. In DNA form, the CDR3 reads TGTGCCAGTAGGGCAGGGTATAGCAATCAGCCCCAGCATTTT. The rearrangement uses TRBV19 and TRBJ1-5; perhaps TRBD1 as D (5 bases). This CDR3 region has 14 residues. V dropped 6 bases and J dropped 0 bases, with 9 bases sitting between them. Germline V lookup: CDR1 LNHDA, CDR2 SQIVND (reference sequence).

The chain uses TRBV10-2 and TRBJ1-2; 10 nucleotides align to TRBD1. Trimming cost V 4 bases and J 8 bases; bases outside gene matches: 7. The CDR3 contains 14 residues. The germline CDR1 and CDR2 sequences are WSHSY and SAAADI. The CDR3 coding sequence is TGCGCCAGCAGTGCAGGGCCGGGACAGGGGGGCTACACCTTC. This sequence encodes CASSAGPGQGGYTF.

This clone was counted once. This chain connects TRBV7-2 to TRBJ2-5; no definite D call. Trimming took off 5 bases at V and 2 bases at J, with 12 bases between the two ends. The CDR3 runs to 14 residues. Germline lookup yields CDR1 SGHTA and CDR2 FQGNSA. In DNA form, the CDR3 reads TGTGCCAGCAGCCATAGCCGGTTACAAGAGACCCAGTACTTC. Its translation: CASSHSRLQETQYF.

The chain has TRBV19 and TRBJ1-1; D is uncertain. Looked up from germline, CDR1 is LNHDA and CDR2 is SQIVND (reference sequence). Trimming took off 3 bases at V and 7 bases at J, with 6 bases between the two ends. The CDR3 is made up of 11 amino acids. CDR3: CASSIDFEAFF. CDR3 DNA sequence: TGTGCCAGTAGTATCGACTTTGAAGCTTTCTTT.

V usage is TRBV5-1 and J usage is TRBJ2-7, with 8 bases that match TRBD1. Germline V gene sequence: CDR1 SGHRS, CDR2 YFSETQ. The CDR3 loop spans 16 amino acids. V lost 4 bases, J lost 2 bases, and 11 bases stayed unmatched. The CDR3 is CASSQRQGSLAYEQYF. CDR3 nucleotide sequence: TGCGCCAGCAGCCAACGACAGGGGTCGTTAGCCTACGAGCAGTACTTC.

The CDR3, as DNA: TGTGCCAGCAGCCCAGCGGGGAGGCCGGCTAGCGGATCCTACGAGCAGTACTTC. Amino acid sequence: CASSPAGRPASGSYEQYF. This chain links TRBV7-6 with TRBJ2-7; 7 bases map to TRBD2. The junction had 17 bases not matched to a gene; V was cut back by 5 bases and J by 1 base. Germline lookup yields CDR1 SGHVS and CDR2 FNYEAQ. The CDR3 totals 18 residues.

The CDR3 loop reads CASGPGQGRTDTQYF. CDR3 in DNA: TGTGCTAGTGGTCCGGGACAGGGGAGGACAGATACGCAGTATTTT. This chain connects TRBV12-5 to TRBJ2-3; 10 nucleotides align to TRBD1. Germline CDR1 is LGHNT and CDR2 is FRNRAP. The CDR3 totals 15 residues. The V segment lost 5 bases and the J segment 3 bases; nucleotides outside the gene matches: 5.

This clone was seen only once. V gene TRBV20-1 combines with J gene TRBJ1-1, with D possibly TRBD1 on 6 matching bases. Germline assignment: CDR1 DFQATT and CDR2 SNEGSKA (reference sequence). V was cut by 3 bases and J by 2 bases, with 13 bases left in between. This CDR3 is built from 14 residues. CDR3 DNA: TGCAGTGCTAGTCTCAGGGGCTACAACACTGAAGCTTTCTTT. Amino acids: CSASLRGYNTEAFF.

This CDR3 is CASKNSRASGGPTDTQYF. CDR3 DNA: TGTGCCAGTAAAAACTCTCGGGCTAGCGGGGGGCCCACAGATACGCAGTATTTT. V is TRBV19 and J is TRBJ2-3, with 11 positions matching TRBD2. Looked up from germline, CDR1 is LNHDA and CDR2 is SQIVND (reference sequence). Unmatched junction bases numbered 14, after V lost 7 bases and J lost 2 bases. CDR3 length: 18 amino acids.